The next 9 T cell receptor beta chains were all read from a single sample in a study of T-cell memory formation after mild COVID-19. TCRdb called the 5' RACE reads again in MiXCR, with one record for every CDR3 protein. Of under 150,000 distinct CDR3 sequences in the sample, around a sixth were seen once. Material: PBMCs or a T cell subset sorted from them (not recorded which). The receptor source for this set is an adult woman who had mild COVID-19 (a few samples of this study predate the infection). Cell type and time point are not known.

This clonotype appeared a few times. The CDR3 nucleotides are TGTGCCAGCAGTTACAGCTGGCGCAATCAGCCCCAGCATTTT. This sequence encodes CASSYSWRNQPQHF. The V and J genes are TRBV6-5 and TRBJ1-5; D uncertain. The CDR3 length is 14 residues. The V gene lost 2 bases and the J gene lost 2 bases, with 7 bases spanning the gap. The V gene's germline CDR1 is MNHEY and CDR2 SVGAGI.

This clonotype was counted many times. The V gene is TRBV7-6, the J gene TRBJ1-3, with no clear D. The CDR3 sequence is 15 residues long. The V gene lost 1 base and the J gene lost 0 bases, with 7 bases spanning the gap. Germline V gene lookup returns CDR1 SGHVS and CDR2 FNYEAQ. The CDR3, as DNA: TGTGCCAGCAGCTTAGACCCGAGCTCTGGAAACACCATATATTTT. Translating it yields CASSLDPSSGNTIYF.

This chain links TRBV7-8 with TRBJ2-5; 9 bases are a match to TRBD2. CDR3 length equals 16 residues. Losses at the gene ends were 1 base for V and 2 bases for J; bases not matched to a gene: 5. Germline V gene lookup returns CDR1 SGHVS and CDR2 FQNEAQ. The CDR3 nucleotides read TGTGCCAGCAGCTTAGGGACTAGCGAATATCAAGAGACCCAGTACTTC. Translation gives CASSLGTSEYQETQYF.

The chain joins TRBV24-1 to TRBJ2-2; 10 bases are a match to TRBD1. The CDR3 has 14 amino acids. The junction had 4 bases not matched to a gene; V was cut back by 12 bases and J by 1 base. From germline, CDR1 is KGHDR and CDR2 SFDVKD. The CDR3 DNA sequence: TGTGCCGCCCGGGACAGGGGGAACACCGGGGAGCTGTTTTTT. Residues: CAARDRGNTGELFF.

The rearrangement joins TRBV5-1 to TRBJ1-2; tentative D call: TRBD1 (6 bases). Trimming removed 0 bases from V and 0 bases from J, with 12 bases in between. CDR3 length: 16 residues. The germline V gene encodes CDR1 SGHRS and CDR2 YFSETQ. CDR3 protein: CASSLGQATSNYGYTF. The CDR3 DNA follows: TGCGCCAGCAGCTTGGGACAGGCGACTTCTAACTATGGCTACACCTTC.

Notes on this clonotype: Because it lacks the conserved phenylalanine or tryptophan at the end, this CDR3 is likely a read error. J is TRBJ2-2 and V is TRBV20-1; D uncertain. The V end was cut by 6 bases, the J end by 0 bases, with 11 bases between. The CDR3 has 14 amino acids. Germline V CDR1 and CDR2: DFQATT, SNEGSKA (reference sequence). CDR3: CSAPRHANTGELFS. As DNA, the CDR3 is TGCAGTGCCCCCCGTCACGCGAACACCGGGGAGCTGTTTTCT.

V usage is TRBV15 and J usage is TRBJ2-3; 9 bases map to TRBD2. The germline CDR1 and CDR2 sequences are LNHNV and YYDKDF (reference sequence). V was pared by 1 base and J by 5 bases, with 7 bases of the junction left unmatched. The CDR3 runs 16 residues. CDR3 amino acids: CATSRALAGVGDTQYF. The CDR3 DNA follows: TGTGCCACCAGCAGAGCCTTAGCGGGAGTCGGAGATACGCAGTATTTT.

This rearrangement joins TRBV6-1 to TRBJ1-1; unclear D gene. Germline values: CDR1 MNHNS, CDR2 SASEGT. The CDR3 is 13 residues long. V lost 7 bases, J lost 8 bases, and 17 bases lay in between. CDR3 protein: CASNMDRRREAFF. CDR3 bases: TGTGCCAGCAATATGGACCGTCGGCGCGAAGCTTTCTTT.

V and J are TRBV12-5 and TRBJ2-2, with 8 bases that match TRBD2. The CDR3 is 17 residues long. After removal of 5 bases from V and 4 bases from J, the junction contained 12 bases not matched to a gene. The V gene's germline CDR1 is LGHNT and CDR2 FRNRAP. This CDR3 reads CASGLLPGGAPTGELFF. The CDR3 DNA reads TGTGCTAGTGGTCTCCTCCCGGGGGGGGCCCCCACCGGGGAGCTGTTTTTT.